This T cell receptor beta chain emerged from a study of shared clonotypes between healthy human individuals. Study-level points and caveats: Some naive CD4 clonotypes, around 4.9%, turned up in common across a handful of donors. Sequencing depth was a factor that was expected to affect clonotype sharing among donors.

This clone occurred many times. As yet, its antigen is unknown. The same CDR3 also results from other DNA sequences found in this sample. Repertoires were generated with immunoSEQ multiplex PCR, while TCRdb's copy carries only in-frame clones and drops some. The data contain 950,000 to 1,300,000 clones, under 80% of them singletons. The CDR3 covers 13 residues. The germline V and J ends were trimmed by 0 bases and 4 bases, with 6 bases remaining between them. The germline gives CDR1 MNHEY, CDR2 SVGAGI. The chain couples TRBV6-5 to TRBJ1-2, with D unresolved. This receptor was identified in a young man in good health. The sequenced sample was memory CD4+ T cells sorted from blood. The sample's subset: CD45RA-negative fraction. The CDR3 sequence: CASSYSEGYGYTF. CDR3 DNA sequence: TGTGCCAGCAGTTACTCAGAGGGCTATGGCTACACCTTC.